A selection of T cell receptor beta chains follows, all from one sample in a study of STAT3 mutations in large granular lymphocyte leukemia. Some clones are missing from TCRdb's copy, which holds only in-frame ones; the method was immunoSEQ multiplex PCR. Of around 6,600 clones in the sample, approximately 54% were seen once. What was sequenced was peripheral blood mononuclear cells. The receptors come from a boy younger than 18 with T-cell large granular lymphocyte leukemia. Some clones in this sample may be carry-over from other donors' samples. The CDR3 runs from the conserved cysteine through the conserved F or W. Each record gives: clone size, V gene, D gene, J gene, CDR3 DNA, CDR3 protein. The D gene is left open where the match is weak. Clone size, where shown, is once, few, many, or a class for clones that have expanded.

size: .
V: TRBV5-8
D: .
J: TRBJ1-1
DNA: TGTGCCAGCAGCCCGGGACGGGAGAACACTGAAGCTTTCTTT
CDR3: CASSPGRENTEAFF

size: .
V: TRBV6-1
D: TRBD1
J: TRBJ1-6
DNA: TGTGCCAGCAGTACAGGGGGCGAATCACCCCTCCACTTT
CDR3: CASSTGGESPLHF

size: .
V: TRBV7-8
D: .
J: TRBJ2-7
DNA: TGTGCCAGCAGCTTAGTGGGTGGCAGGGGAGGGTACGAGCAGTACTTC
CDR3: CASSLVGGRGGYEQYF

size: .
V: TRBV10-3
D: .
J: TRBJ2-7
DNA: TGTGCCATCCTGCGACAGGTCGGGGACGAGCAGTACTTC
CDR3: CAILRQVGDEQYF

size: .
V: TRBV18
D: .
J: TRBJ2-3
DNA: TGTGCCAGCTCACCGCCCGGTGCGCCCACAGATACGCAGTATTTT
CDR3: CASSPPGAPTDTQYF

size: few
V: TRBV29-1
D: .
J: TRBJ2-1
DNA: TGCAGCGTTGAACTACTTGATGAGCAGTTCTTC
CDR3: CSVELLDEQFF

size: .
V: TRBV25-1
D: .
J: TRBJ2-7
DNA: TGTGCCAGCAGTGTCGCAGGGACCTACGAGCAGTACTTC
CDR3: CASSVAGTYEQYF

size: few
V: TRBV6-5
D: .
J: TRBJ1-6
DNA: TGTGCCAGCAGTCTGCAGGGGAGGTTTTCACCCCTCCACTTT
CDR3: CASSLQGRFSPLHF

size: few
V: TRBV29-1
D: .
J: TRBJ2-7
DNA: TGCAGCGTTTTGTACGAGCAGTACTTC
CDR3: CSVLYEQYF

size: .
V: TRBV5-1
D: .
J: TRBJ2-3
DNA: TGCGCCAGCAGCTTGTCAGATACGCAGTATTTT
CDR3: CASSLSDTQYF

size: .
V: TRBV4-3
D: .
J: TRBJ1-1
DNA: TGCGCCAGCAGCCGCCAGGTGAACACTGAAGCTTTCTTT
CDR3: CASSRQVNTEAFF

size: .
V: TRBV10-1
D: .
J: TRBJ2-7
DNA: TGCGCCAGCAGAAACTACGACAACTCCTACGAGCAGTACTTC
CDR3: CASRNYDNSYEQYF

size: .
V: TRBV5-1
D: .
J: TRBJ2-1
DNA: TGCGCCAGCAGCCGAGTAGATGAGCAGTTCTTC
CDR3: CASSRVDEQFF

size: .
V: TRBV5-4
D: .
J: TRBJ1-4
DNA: TGTGCCAGCAGCTTGTTGGGGAGGACTAATGAAAAACTGTTTTTT
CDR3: CASSLLGRTNEKLFF

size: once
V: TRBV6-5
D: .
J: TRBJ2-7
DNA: TGTGCCAGCAGTTTCGAAACAGGGGACTACTACGAGCAGTACTTC
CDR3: CASSFETGDYYEQYF

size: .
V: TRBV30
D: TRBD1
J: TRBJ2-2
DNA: TGTGCCTGCGCCGGGACAGGGGTTGCGGGGGAGCTGTTTTTT
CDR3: CACAGTGVAGELFF

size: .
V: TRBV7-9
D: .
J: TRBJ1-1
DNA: TGTGCCAGCAGCTTCCGGAACACTGAAGCTTTCTTT
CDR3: CASSFRNTEAFF

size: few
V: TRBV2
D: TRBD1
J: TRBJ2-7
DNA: TGTGCCAACCTCGGGGTGGGACAGCGCTACTACGAGCAGTACTTC
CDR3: CANLGVGQRYYEQYF

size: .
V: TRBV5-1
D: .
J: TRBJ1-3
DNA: TGCGCCAGCAGCCCAGTCCTAGTTGGGAGCTCTGGAAACACCATATATTTT
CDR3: CASSPVLVGSSGNTIYF

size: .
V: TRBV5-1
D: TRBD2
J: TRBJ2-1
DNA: TGCGCCAGCAAGGGCGGGAGTGTCAACAATGAGCAGTTCTTC
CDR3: CASKGGSVNNEQFF